This T cell receptor (beta chain) was sequenced for a study of blood T cells in healthy people across ages. A sample-barcoded 5' primer and a J-beta primer mix were used in a second PCR of roughly 7 to 12 cycles. Tagging of each cDNA molecule was performed by a template-switch adaptor with 12 random nucleotides. TCRdb recomputed calls from the 5' RACE reads with MiXCR, one row per CDR3 protein. The sample shows hundreds of thousands of distinct CDR3 sequences, around 45% of them seen only once. This TCR was sampled from a woman in her sixties or seventies in good health. The sample comprised blood.

CDR3 DNA: TGTGCCAGCAGCCGACAGGGTGGGAATGAGCAGTTCTTC. Its translation: CASSRQGGNEQFF. This chain connects TRBV3-1 to TRBJ2-1, with 7 bases matching TRBD1. V trimming: 4 bases; J trimming: 7 bases; junction bases outside the gene matches: 4. Germline V gene lookup returns CDR1 LGHDT and CDR2 YNNKEL (reference sequence). CDR3 length: 13 residues.